Presented here are 15 T cell receptor beta chains from one specimen sequenced in a study of radiation and T cells in renal cell carcinoma. Method: immunoSEQ multiplex PCR; TCRdb's copy keeps in-frame clones and lacks some. The data hold about 20,000 clones, with roughly two thirds observed a single time. The treatment here: 15 Gy SBRT to primary tumor, nephrectomy 4 weeks later. Sequenced material: tumor tissue, taken from a patient whose treatment included radiotherapy and nephrectomy. The receptors were gathered from a woman in her seventies with renal cell carcinoma.

This clone was seen more than once but under ten times. The chain links TRBV5-5 to TRBJ1-2; D perhaps matches TRBD1 (5 bases). With 0 bases removed from V and 5 bases from J, the gap between germline ends came to 8 bases. CDR3 size: 13 residues. Germline lookup yields CDR1 SGHKS and CDR2 YYEKEE (reference sequence). CDR3 bases: TGTGCCAGCAGCTTGGCGGGGCCTTATGGCTACACCTTC. Protein sequence: CASSLAGPYGYTF.

This clone was seen more than once but under ten times. The chain combines TRBV19 with TRBJ2-7, with TRBD1 identical over 9 bases. This CDR3 is built from 14 residues. Germline trimming cut 6 bases from V and 2 bases from J; bases unmatched to any gene: 5. CDR1 and CDR2 from the germline V gene are LNHDA and SQIVND (reference sequence). CDR3: CASSLTGGTYEQYF. CDR3 DNA: TGTGCCAGTAGCCTGACAGGGGGAACCTACGAGCAGTACTTC.

The sample holds one count of this clone. The chain uses TRBV29-1 and TRBJ2-5; perhaps D is TRBD1 or TRBD2 (5 bases each). In germline, CDR1 is SQVTM, CDR2 ANQGSEA. The CDR3 contains 13 residues. The ends were cut back, 7 bases at V and 11 bases at J, with 23 bases in the middle. In DNA form, the CDR3 reads TGCAGCGGCTCCGGGACGGATATGGGAGAGCAGTACTTC. Its translation is CSGSGTDMGEQYF.

The genes are TRBV9 and TRBJ1-1; TRBD1 might be the D (6 bases). The germline CDR1 and CDR2 sequences are SGDLS and YYNGEE. This CDR3 contains 14 residues. The V gene lost 0 bases and the J gene lost 7 bases, with 13 bases spanning the gap. CDR3 sequence (DNA): TGTGCCAGCAGCGTAGAGGGGGGGTCAATTGAAGCTTTCTTT. Translated: CASSVEGGSIEAFF.

The rearrangement uses TRBV5-4 and TRBJ2-5; 13 bases fit TRBD2. The V gene's germline CDR1 is SGHNT and CDR2 YYREEE (reference sequence). With 5 bases clipped from V and 1 base from J, the junction kept 5 bases outside the gene matches. The CDR3 contains 16 residues. CDR3 amino acids: CASRKGLAGIQETQYF. The CDR3 DNA is TGTGCCAGCAGGAAGGGACTAGCGGGGATCCAAGAGACCCAGTACTTC.

On this clone: One end of the junction is discordant with germline, which a read error may explain. The chain links TRBV6-5 to TRBJ2-5; D may be TRBD2 (6 bases). This CDR3 comprises 14 residues. CDR1 and CDR2 (germline): MNHEY, SVGAGI. The CDR3 DNA reads TGTGCCAGCAGTTACGGGCGAGGCGGGGAGACCCGGTACTTC. Protein: CASSYGRGGETRYF.

This clone is labeled medium-sized (0.01 to 0.1%). The chain combines TRBV30 with TRBJ1-2, with 7 nucleotides matching TRBD1. CDR3 length: 12 amino acids. CDR1 and CDR2 from the germline V gene are GTSNPN and SVGIG (reference sequence). J was trimmed by 5 bases and V by 3 bases; bases with no gene match: 3. CDR3 sequence reads: CAWRGGGYGYTF. CDR3 bases: TGTGCCTGGAGAGGGGGCGGGTATGGCTACACCTTC.

The chain links TRBV7-2 to TRBJ1-5; tentative D call: TRBD1 (6 bases). The germline V gene has CDR1 SGHTA and CDR2 FQGNSA. The germline V and J ends were trimmed by 5 bases and 4 bases, with 15 bases remaining between them. The CDR3 sequence is 15 residues long. CDR3 amino acids: CASSKDGGGNQPQHF. CDR3 bases: TGTGCCAGCAGCAAGGACGGAGGGGGAAATCAGCCCCAGCATTTT.

This clone was observed once. The chain uses TRBV11-3 and TRBJ2-4, with 7 bases matching TRBD2. In germline, CDR1 is SGHNT, CDR2 YENEEA. The CDR3 sequence is 15 residues long. V was clipped by 7 bases and J by 2 bases; unmatched bases: 8. The CDR3 sequence: CASTPGGWTKNIQYF. Written as DNA, the CDR3 is TGTGCCAGCACACCGGGGGGATGGACCAAAAACATTCAGTACTTC.

The chain is built from TRBV6-4 and TRBJ2-3; a possible D gene is TRBD1 (5 bases). V lost 0 bases to trimming and J lost 8 bases, with 6 bases between them. Germline V CDR1 and CDR2: MRHNA, SNTAGT. CDR3 length: 12 residues. The CDR3 region is CASSDSGRTQYF. In DNA, the CDR3 is TGTGCCAGCAGTGACTCGGGGCGTACGCAGTATTTT.

This clone has more than one count but fewer than ten. V gene TRBV5-1 combines with J gene TRBJ1-2; 8 bases agree with TRBD1. The V and J ends lost 0 bases and 7 bases, in that order; junction bases with no gene match: 5. From germline, CDR1 is SGHRS and CDR2 YFSETQ. The CDR3 covers 14 residues. The chain's CDR3 is CASSLGQGRAGYTF. The CDR3 coding sequence is TGCGCCAGCAGCTTGGGACAGGGGAGGGCTGGCTACACCTTC. Based on the CDR3 plus reference TRBV5-1 and TRBJ1-2, the full variable domain is KAGVTQTPRYLIKTRGQQVTLSCSPISGHRSVSWYQQTPGQGLQFLFEYFSETQRNKGNFPGRFSGRQFSNSRSEMNVSTLELGDSALYLCASSLGQGRAGYTFGSGTRLTVV.

V usage is TRBV19 and J usage is TRBJ1-1; D perhaps matches TRBD1 (6 bases). Germline-derived CDR1 and CDR2 are LNHDA and SQIVND (reference sequence). The V end was cut by 3 bases, the J end by 11 bases, with 16 bases between. The CDR3 contains 13 residues. The CDR3, as DNA: TGTGCCAGTAGTATTGGCAGGGGAGATCGGGCTTTCTTT. This encodes CASSIGRGDRAFF.

This clone appeared once. This chain uses TRBV11-2 with TRBJ2-2; 8 positions agree with TRBD1. Germline values: CDR1 SGHAT, CDR2 FQNNGV. The CDR3 contains 17 residues. The J segment lost 4 bases and the V segment lost 2 bases, leaving 9 bases of the junction unmatched. CDR3 coding DNA: TGTGCCAGCAGCTTACTTATGGGACAGGTTTCCACCGGGGAGCTGTTTTTT. Its protein product is CASSLLMGQVSTGELFF.

The chain is built from TRBV5-1 and TRBJ2-7; perhaps TRBD2 as D (5 bases). Trimming pared 4 bases from V and 4 bases from J, leaving 6 bases between. Germline V lookup: CDR1 SGHRS, CDR2 YFSETQ. This CDR3 has 11 residues. Here the CDR3 DNA reads TGCGCCAGCAGCGACTATTACGAGCAGTACTTC. It is translated as CASSDYYEQYF.

This clone was found a few times. In DNA, the CDR3 is TGCGCCAGCAGCCAAGATCCAGGAGCTAACTATGGCTACACCTTC. This translates into CASSQDPGANYGYTF. V is TRBV4-3 and J is TRBJ1-2, with unresolved D. V lost 0 bases, J lost 0 bases, and 8 bases lay in between. This CDR3 is built from 15 residues. The germline V gene encodes CDR1 LGHNA and CDR2 YSLEER.